This T cell receptor (beta chain) derives from a study of shared T cell receptors in the human thymus (dated by TCRdb to about 2021). Concerning the study at large: The study investigated the way shared, self-reactive T-cell receptor alpha chains are produced in the human thymus.

Library construction relied on the immunoSEQ multiplex PCR assay. Entries here come from immuneACCESS through TCRdb and include only in-frame sequences with V and J called. Some clones fail to appear in such tables; in the studies checked, an unresolved V gene covers under half of the shortfall, and the cause of the remainder is unknown. The sample contains about 660,000 clones, roughly 90% of them found a single time. About 0.01% of the sample lies in the top ten. From a lookup of the germline V gene (reference sequence), CDR1 and CDR2 are LNHDA and SQIVND. Trimming accounts for 0 bases at V and 4 bases at J, while the number of junction bases matched to no gene is 8. Taken from cysteine to phenylalanine, the CDR3 has 17 residues. Only the CDR3 part of the read is kept: 51 bases, read in frame from the first base. As regards this clone: The target of this receptor is not known. The record has no base qualities; no much larger clone is one base away.

The data also belong to a second study, concerning human thymus T cells. The second investigation adds: In Finland, the donors were immunologically healthy infants who were having open corrective cardiac surgery for congenital heart defects. Thymus tissue was collected as surgical resects that were removed during corrective cardiac surgery. Both the thymic and the peripheral blood repertoires appeared to show biased V and J gene segment usage. The related research found that thymic TCR repertoires overlapped highly between unrelated individuals. TCR alpha and beta repertoires from roughly eight infant thymus samples and a few related peripheral blood samples were characterized in the study. The cohort included a handful of male and two female infants, with donor ages spanning 7 to 244 days. After being mechanically released from the tissue, thymocytes were kept at -70 degrees C in pellets of roughly 9.5-31 million cells. Genomic DNA was extracted from frozen cell pellets with a QIAsymphony instrument. Using the immunoSEQ multiplex PCR assay, the TCRB and TCRAD loci were amplified from a standardized quantity of quality-controlled genomic DNA. The V(D)J region was spanned by amplicons of a length sufficient to cover the CDR3 and to identify V and J genes. The commercial immunoSEQ service was used to sequence amplicons on an Illumina platform. Primer bias and sequencing errors were corrected as previously described, and TCRAD and TCRB were defined on the basis of the IMGT database. The repertoires were analysed using immunoSEQ Analyzer 3.0 and VDJTools for basic statistics, V/J segment usage, diversity estimates, rarefaction and pairwise overlap. Diversity was estimated using the Chao1, ChaoE, Efron-Thisted, Shannon and inverse Simpson indices, and was also estimated on datasets down-sampled to the size of the smallest sample. For repertoire overlap, CDR3 nucleotide sequence, V gene and J gene had to match strictly, and clustering was done by Jaccard-based multidimensional scaling. On average, thymus samples yielded about 810,000 unique TCRB clonotypes, whereas blood samples yielded about 80,000.

Recombination connected TRBV19 to TRBJ1-5; TRBD1 agrees with 8 junctional bases. Specimen: thymocytes. The receptor was derived from a boy less than two years old with a congenital heart defect. Donor details come from another sample of the same person, matched by shared clones. Here the CDR3 is given as CASSIDPGQGWNQPQHF. The DNA is TGTGCCAGTAGTATAGATCCAGGACAGGGCTGGAATCAGCCCCAGCATTTT.